In this sample, the clone carrying this T cell receptor beta chain turned up many times. The antigen is unknown. TCRdb itself ran the 5' RACE reads through MiXCR, one entry per CDR3 protein. The sample consists of fewer than 350,000 distinct CDR3 sequences, 4% to 5.5% of them appearing once. The sample comes from a study of T cells after yellow fever vaccination. Germline loops: CDR1 DFQATT, CDR2 SNEGSKA (reference sequence). This CDR3 is built from 15 residues. The V segment lost 0 bases and the J segment 6 bases; nucleotides outside the gene matches: 8. Regarding the study as a whole: Peaking on day 5 versus 15, the secondary response was faster but weaker.

The receptor was isolated from a young man who received the YFV17D yellow fever vaccine. Here the sequenced sample was PBMCs, taken 15 days after the yellow fever booster vaccination. The chain joins TRBV20-1 to TRBJ2-3; the match to TRBD2 covers 8 bases. CDR3: CSARDPSGGLDTQYF. For the CDR3, the DNA is TGCAGTGCTAGAGATCCGAGCGGGGGCCTCGATACGCAGTATTTT.